This T cell receptor beta chain was identified in a study of T cell changes during pregnancy in multiple sclerosis. Sequencing used immunoSEQ multiplex PCR; TCRdb keeps in-frame clones, though not all of them. The sample comprises about 60,000 clones, over 80% of which are singletons, and 0.6% to 0.9% rests with the top ten. V dropped 3 bases and J dropped 0; count of bases not matched to a gene: 2. Germline V gives CDR1 SGHVS, CDR2 FQNEAQ. The CDR3 is made up of 15 amino acids. The V and J genes are TRBV7-8 and TRBJ2-1, with 7 bases identical to TRBD1. The sample was CD4+ T cells from peripheral blood mononuclear cells, taken in the first trimester of pregnancy. The receptor comes from a female donor with multiple sclerosis, enrolled in a pregnancy study. CDR3 protein: CASSLDRSSYNEQFF. The DNA for the CDR3 is TGTGCCAGCAGCTTGGACAGGAGCTCCTACAATGAGCAGTTCTTC.